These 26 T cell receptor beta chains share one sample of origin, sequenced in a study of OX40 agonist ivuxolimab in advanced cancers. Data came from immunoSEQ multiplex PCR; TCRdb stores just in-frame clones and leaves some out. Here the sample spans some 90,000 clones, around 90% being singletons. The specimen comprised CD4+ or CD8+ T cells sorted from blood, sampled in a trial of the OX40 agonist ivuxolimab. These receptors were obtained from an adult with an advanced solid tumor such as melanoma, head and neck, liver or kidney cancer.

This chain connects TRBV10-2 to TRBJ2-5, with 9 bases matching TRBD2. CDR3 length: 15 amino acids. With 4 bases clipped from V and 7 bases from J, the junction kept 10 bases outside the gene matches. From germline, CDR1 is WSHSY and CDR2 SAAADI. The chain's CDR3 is CASSVVAGVGGTQYF. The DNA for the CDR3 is TGCGCCAGCAGTGTTGTAGCGGGAGTCGGTGGGACCCAGTACTTC.

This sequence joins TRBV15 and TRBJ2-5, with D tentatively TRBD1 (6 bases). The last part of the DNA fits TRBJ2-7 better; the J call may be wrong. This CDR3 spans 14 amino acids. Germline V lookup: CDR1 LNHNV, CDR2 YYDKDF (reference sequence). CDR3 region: CATSRVGTRYEQYF. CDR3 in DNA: TGTGCCACCAGCAGAGTAGGGACACGATACGAGCAGTACTTC.

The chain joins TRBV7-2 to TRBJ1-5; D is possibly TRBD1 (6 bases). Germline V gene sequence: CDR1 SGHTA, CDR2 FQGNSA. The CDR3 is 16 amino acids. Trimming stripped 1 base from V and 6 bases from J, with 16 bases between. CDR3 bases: TGTGCCAGCAGCTTAGGTCAGGGGCGGCAAGGTCAGCCCCAGCATTTT. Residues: CASSLGQGRQGQPQHF.

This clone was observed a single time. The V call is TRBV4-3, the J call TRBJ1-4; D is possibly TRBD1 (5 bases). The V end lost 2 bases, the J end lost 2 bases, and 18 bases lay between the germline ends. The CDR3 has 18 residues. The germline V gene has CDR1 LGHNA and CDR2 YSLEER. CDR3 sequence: CASSQNRLSGVTNEKLFF. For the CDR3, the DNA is TGCGCCAGCAGCCAAAACAGGCTGAGCGGGGTCACTAATGAAAAACTGTTTTTT.

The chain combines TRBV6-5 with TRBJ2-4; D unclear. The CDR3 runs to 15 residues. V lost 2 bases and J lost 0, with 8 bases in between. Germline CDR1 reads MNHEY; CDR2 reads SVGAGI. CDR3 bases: TGTGCCAGCAGTTACCGCAGCGTAGCCAAAAACATTCAGTACTTC. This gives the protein CASSYRSVAKNIQYF.

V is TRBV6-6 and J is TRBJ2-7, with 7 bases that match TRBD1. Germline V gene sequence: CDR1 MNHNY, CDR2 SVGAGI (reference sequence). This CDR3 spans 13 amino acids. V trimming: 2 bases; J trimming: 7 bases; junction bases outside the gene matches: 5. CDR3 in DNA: TGTGCCAGCAGTTACCGACAGGGTTGGGAGCAGTACTTC. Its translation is CASSYRQGWEQYF.

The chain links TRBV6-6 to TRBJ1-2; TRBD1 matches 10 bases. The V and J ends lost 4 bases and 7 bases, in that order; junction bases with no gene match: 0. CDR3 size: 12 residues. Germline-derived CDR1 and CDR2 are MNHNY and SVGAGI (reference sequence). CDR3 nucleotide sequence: TGTGCCAGCAGTTGGGACAGGGGTGGCTACACCTTC. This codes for CASSWDRGGYTF.

The CDR3 bases are TGTGCCAGCAGCGTGAGACTAGCGGGCGAGCAGTACTTC. Encoded protein: CASSVRLAGEQYF. The chain links TRBV9 to TRBJ2-7; 10 nucleotides match TRBD2. The CDR3 is 13 amino acids. The germline CDR1 and CDR2 sequences are SGDLS and YYNGEE. Trimming removed 2 bases from V and 6 bases from J; junction bases left unmatched: 2.

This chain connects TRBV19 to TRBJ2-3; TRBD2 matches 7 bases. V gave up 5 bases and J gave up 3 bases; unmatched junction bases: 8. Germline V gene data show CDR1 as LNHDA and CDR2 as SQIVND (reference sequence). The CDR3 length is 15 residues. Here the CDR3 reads CASSGLDWVTDTQYF. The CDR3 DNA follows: TGTGCCAGTAGTGGACTAGACTGGGTAACAGATACGCAGTATTTT.

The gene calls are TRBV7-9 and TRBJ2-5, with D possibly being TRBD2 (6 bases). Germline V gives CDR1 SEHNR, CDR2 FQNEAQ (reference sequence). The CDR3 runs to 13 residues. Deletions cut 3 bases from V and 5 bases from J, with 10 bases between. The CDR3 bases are TGTGCCAGCAGCTTTAATGGAGGGGAGACCCAGTACTTC. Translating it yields CASSFNGGETQYF.

The CDR3 here is CASSVVASGSNEQFF. The DNA of the CDR3 is TGTGCCAGCAGCGTAGTGGCTAGCGGGAGCAATGAGCAGTTCTTC. This chain connects TRBV9 to TRBJ2-1; 10 bases line up with TRBD2. CDR3 length: 15 residues. Germline-derived CDR1 and CDR2 are SGDLS and YYNGEE. The V and J ends lost 0 bases and 6 bases, in that order; junction bases with no gene match: 3.

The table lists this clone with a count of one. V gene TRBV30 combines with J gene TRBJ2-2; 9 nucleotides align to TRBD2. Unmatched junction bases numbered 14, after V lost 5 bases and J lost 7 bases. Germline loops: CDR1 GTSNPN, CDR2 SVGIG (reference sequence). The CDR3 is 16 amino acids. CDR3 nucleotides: TGTGCCTGGCGACCGACCGGACTAGCGCAGGTCGGGGAGCTGTTTTTT. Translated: CAWRPTGLAQVGELFF.

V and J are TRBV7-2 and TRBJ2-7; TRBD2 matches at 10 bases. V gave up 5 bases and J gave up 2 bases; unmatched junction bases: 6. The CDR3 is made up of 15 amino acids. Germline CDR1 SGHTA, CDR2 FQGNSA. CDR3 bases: TGTGCCAGCAGCCCTCGGACTAGCGGACCCTACGAGCAGTACTTC. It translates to CASSPRTSGPYEQYF. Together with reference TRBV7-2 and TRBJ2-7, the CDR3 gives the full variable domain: GAGVSQSPSNKVTEKGKDVELRCDPISGHTALYWYRQSLGQGLEFLIYFQGNSAPDKSGLPSDRFSAERTGGSVSTLTIQRTQQEDSAVYLCASSPRTSGPYEQYFGPGTRLTVT.

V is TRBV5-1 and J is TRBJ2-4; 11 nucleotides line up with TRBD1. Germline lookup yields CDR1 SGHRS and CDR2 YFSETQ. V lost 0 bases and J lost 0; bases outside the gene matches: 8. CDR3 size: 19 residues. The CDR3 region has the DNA TGCGCCAGCAGCTTGGAGGGGACAGGGGGAATGTTAGCCAAAAACATTCAGTACTTC. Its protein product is CASSLEGTGGMLAKNIQYF.

CDR3: CASSKDRAWSLRGYEQYF. CDR3 in DNA: TGTGCCAGCTCAAAAGACAGGGCTTGGAGCCTCAGGGGGTACGAGCAGTACTTC. The chain links TRBV18 to TRBJ2-7; TRBD1 aligns across 7 bases. CDR1 KGHSH and CDR2 LQKENI come from the germline V gene. Trimming at V came to 5 bases and at J to 4 bases, leaving 20 bases not matched to a gene. This CDR3 has 18 residues.

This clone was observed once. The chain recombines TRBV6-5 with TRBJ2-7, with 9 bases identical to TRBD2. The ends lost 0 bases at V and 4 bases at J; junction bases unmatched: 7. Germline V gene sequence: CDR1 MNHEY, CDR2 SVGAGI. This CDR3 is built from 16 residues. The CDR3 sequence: CASSYSLSSGMYEQYF. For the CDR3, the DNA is TGTGCCAGCAGTTACTCGTTGTCTAGCGGGATGTACGAGCAGTACTTC.

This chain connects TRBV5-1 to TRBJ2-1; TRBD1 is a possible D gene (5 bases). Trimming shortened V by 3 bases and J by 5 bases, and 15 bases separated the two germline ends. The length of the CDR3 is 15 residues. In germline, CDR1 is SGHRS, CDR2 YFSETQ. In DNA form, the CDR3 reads TGCGCCAGCAGCTCCCAGGGTATTACGCACAATGAGCAGTTCTTC. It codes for CASSSQGITHNEQFF.

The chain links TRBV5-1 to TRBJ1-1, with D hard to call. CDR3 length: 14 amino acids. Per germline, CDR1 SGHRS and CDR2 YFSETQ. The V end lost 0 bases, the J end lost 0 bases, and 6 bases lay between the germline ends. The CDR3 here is CASSLDSLNTEAFF. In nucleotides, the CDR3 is TGCGCCAGCAGCTTGGACAGTCTGAACACTGAAGCTTTCTTT.

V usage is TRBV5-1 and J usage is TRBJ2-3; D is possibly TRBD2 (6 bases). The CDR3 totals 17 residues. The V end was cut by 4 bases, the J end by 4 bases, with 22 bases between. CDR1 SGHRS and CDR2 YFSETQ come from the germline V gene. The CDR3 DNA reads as TGCGCCAGCAGCCCCAAGCCTAGGGGCACGGGGGCAGATACGCAGTATTTT. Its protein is CASSPKPRGTGADTQYF.

CDR3 loop: CASSTGTGRRETQYF. The DNA of the CDR3 is TGTGCCAGCAGCACCGGGACAGGGAGGCGAGAGACCCAGTACTTC. V is TRBV11-1 and J is TRBJ2-5; 9 nucleotides match TRBD1. This CDR3 is 15 amino acids long. Losses at the gene ends were 5 bases for V and 4 bases for J; bases not matched to a gene: 8. Germline values: CDR1 SGHAT, CDR2 FQDESV (reference sequence).

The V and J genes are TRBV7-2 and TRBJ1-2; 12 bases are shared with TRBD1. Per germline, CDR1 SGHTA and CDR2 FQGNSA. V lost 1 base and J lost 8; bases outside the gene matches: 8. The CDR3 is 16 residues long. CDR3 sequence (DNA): TGTGCCAGCAGCTTAGGGGGACAGGGGGCGTTGAGCGGCTACACCTTC. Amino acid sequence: CASSLGGQGALSGYTF.

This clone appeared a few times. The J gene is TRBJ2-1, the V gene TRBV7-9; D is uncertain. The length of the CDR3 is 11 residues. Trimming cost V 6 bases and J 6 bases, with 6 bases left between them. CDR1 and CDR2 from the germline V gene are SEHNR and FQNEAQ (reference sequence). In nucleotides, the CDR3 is TGTGCCAGCAGAATTACCAATGAGCAGTTCTTC. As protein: CASRITNEQFF.

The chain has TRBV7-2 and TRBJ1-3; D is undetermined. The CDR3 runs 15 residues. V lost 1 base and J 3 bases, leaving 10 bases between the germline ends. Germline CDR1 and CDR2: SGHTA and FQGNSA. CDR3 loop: CASSLDHGLGNTIYF. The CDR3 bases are TGTGCCAGCAGCTTAGATCATGGGCTTGGAAACACCATATATTTT.

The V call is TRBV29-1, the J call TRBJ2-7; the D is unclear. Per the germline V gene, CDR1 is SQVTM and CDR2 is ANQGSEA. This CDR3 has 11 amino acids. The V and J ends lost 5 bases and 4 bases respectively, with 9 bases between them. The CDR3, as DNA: TGCAGCGTTATCCGAGGATACGAGCAGTACTTC. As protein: CSVIRGYEQYF.

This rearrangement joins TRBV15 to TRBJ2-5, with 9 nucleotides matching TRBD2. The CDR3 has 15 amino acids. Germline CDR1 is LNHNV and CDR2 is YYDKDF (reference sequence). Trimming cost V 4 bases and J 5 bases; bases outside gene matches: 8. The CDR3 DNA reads TGTGCCACCAGCACTAATAGCGGGAGAGGCGAGACCCAGTACTTC. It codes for CATSTNSGRGETQYF. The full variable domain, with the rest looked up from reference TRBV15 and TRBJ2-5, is DAMVIQNPRYQVTQFGKPVTLSCSQTLNHNVMYWYQQKSSQAPKLLFHYYDKDFNNEADTPDNFQSRRPNTSFCFLDIRSPGLGDTAMYLCATSTNSGRGETQYFGPGTRLLVL.

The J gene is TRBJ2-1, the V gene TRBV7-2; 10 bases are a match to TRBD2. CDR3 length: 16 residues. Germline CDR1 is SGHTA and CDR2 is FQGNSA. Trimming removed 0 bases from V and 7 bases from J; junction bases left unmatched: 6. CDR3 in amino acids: CASSLAASGSINEQFF. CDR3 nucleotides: TGTGCCAGCAGCTTAGCGGCTAGCGGGAGTATTAATGAGCAGTTCTTC.